What follows describes a single TCR beta chain. There is no known antigen for this receptor. No base-level quality is on record; no much larger clone is a single base apart. CDR1 and CDR2 are drawn from the germline V gene: SNHLY, FYNNEI. V is pruned by 1 base and J by 2 bases, leaving 5 bases of the junction without a gene match. From its cysteine to its phenylalanine, the CDR3 spans 16 amino acids. The DNA shown is the 48-base CDR3, in frame from base 1. This record belongs to a study of T cells in tuberculosis (dated by TCRdb to 2016 to 2019). Background on the whole study: In the study, CD1B tetramers and high-throughput TCR immunosequencing were combined to characterize T cells specific for the mycobacterial lipid antigen glucose monomycolate (GMM). With ten or so people per group, a South African clinical cohort compared IGRA-negative adolescents, IGRA-positive adolescents with latent tuberculosis, and adults with active tuberculosis. PBMC from active tuberculosis patients were archived either before standard anti-tuberculosis treatment began or within 7 days of the start of that treatment.

General findings and caveats noted by the study authors: Shorter CDR3-alpha lengths in active tuberculosis patients partly drove the smaller NN-distances, and the TCR-beta difference was not statistically significant. An accuracy of 87% (AUROC approximately 0.91) was reached by a classifier using the diverse GMM-specific repertoire, compared with about 70% accuracy when GEM motif frequencies were used. Which clinical samples got chosen depended on the availability of cryopreserved specimens, and the active tuberculosis cases were adults, whereas the controls were adolescents. Compared with IGRA-negative controls, TCR-alpha repertoires from active tuberculosis had smaller mean NN-distances to GMM-specific TCRs, which suggests that these TCRs underwent clonal expansion.

The immunoSEQ multiplex PCR assay was used to generate TCR libraries, with TCR-beta and/or TCR-alpha/delta assays applied to each sample. The amplified TCR libraries were sequenced using the Illumina high-throughput platform. Per the authors' processing: Clustering and dimensionality reduction were performed using pairwise TCRdist distances among GMM-specific receptors from ex vivo sorted or in vitro expanded T cells. Each clinical repertoire was scored by mean NN-distance, the average TCRdist to the nearest 10% of tetramer-positive reference sequences. GEM TCR motif frequency was calculated as the fraction of unique TCRs that matched known GEM sequences in V/J usage and CDR3 length. Active tuberculosis was classified by linear discriminant analysis with leave-one-out cross-validation, implemented in scikit-learn. TCRdb's version of the immuneACCESS table is confined to in-frame rearrangements and falls short of the full clone set. An unresolved V gene accounts for under half of the shortfall where checked; the remainder is of unknown origin. That table furnishes V, J and clone size, whereas the DNA furnished D and trimming. In all, the sample holds about 53,000 clones, and about 95% of those were seen once. Approximately 1.5% of the sample rests with the top ten.

Per the publication, the time point label means: new active TB diagnosis, blood taken before or within 7 days of starting treatment. Patients with active tuberculosis were defined as newly diagnosed, HIV-seronegative South African adults aged 18 years or older. Active tuberculosis was confirmed by positive sputum smear microscopy and/or positive M. tuberculosis culture. Immunosequencing of unsorted cryopreserved PBMC covered, on average, approximately 100,000 T cells per clinical donor. In this chain, TRBV2 is recombined with TRBJ2-1; 7 central nucleotides agree with TRBD1. The source of this sequence is an adult with tuberculosis. The source was PBMCs, collected at tuberculosis diagnosis. The DNA is as follows: TGTGCCAGCAGTGAAGGCTACAGGGGTACCTACAATGAGCAGTTCTTC. Translated, this gives CASSEGYRGTYNEQFF.